This T cell receptor beta chain was observed in a study of response to subunit inactivated influenza vaccine. Overall study findings and caveats: Few additional T cells are recruited per seasonal influenza vaccination, authors suggested.

This clonotype was counted between two and nine times. What it recognizes is unknown. The CDR3 has 19 amino acids. From the RT-PCR reads, TCRdb called clonotypes with MiXCR, one entry per CDR3 protein. The sample includes approximately 700,000 distinct CDR3 sequences, approximately 14% of them seen just once. The chain combines TRBV21-1 with TRBJ2-3; TRBD2, the table's D call, was not compared with the DNA. TRBV21-1 is flagged as a pseudogene. This sample comprised PBMCs from blood, obtained approximately 13 days after vaccination. The source of this sequence is a man aged 50 to 60 who received an inactivated influenza vaccine. The CDR3 is CASSKVVRRERSSTDTQYF. CDR3 DNA: TGTGCCAGCAGCAAAGTAGTAAGGCGGGAGCGCTCTAGCACAGATACGCAGTATTTT.